This TCR beta chain was identified during a study of CD8 T cells in ankylosing spondylitis. Whole-study findings and limits: A subset of motif variants has previously been described in the synovial fluid and blood of reactive arthritis. Reportedly, significant enrichment of disease-linked clones occurred in matched ankylosing spondylitis synovial fluid. Ankylosing spondylitis blood seemed to carry a telltale TCR beta motif made of seven or eight highly homologous variants.

Note on this clonotype: Its specificity is not known.

Each CDR3 protein gets one entry after TCRdb re-called the 5' RACE reads with MiXCR. This sample has 150,000 to 200,000 distinct CDR3 sequences, with approximately 20% found just once. This receptor was obtained from a male donor with ankylosing spondylitis or in good health (not recorded which). Material: blood, either unsorted or a sorted T cell fraction (not recorded which).

The DNA for the CDR3 is TGCGCCAGCAGCCGACTAGTTTCGCAGAACACCGGGGAGCTGTTTTTT. Translated, it gives CASSRLVSQNTGELFF. The genes are TRBV5-1 and TRBJ2-2; D perhaps matches TRBD2 (6 bases). There are 16 residues in the CDR3. V was pared by 4 bases and J by 1 base, with 14 bases between. Germline V lookup: CDR1 SGHRS, CDR2 YFSETQ.